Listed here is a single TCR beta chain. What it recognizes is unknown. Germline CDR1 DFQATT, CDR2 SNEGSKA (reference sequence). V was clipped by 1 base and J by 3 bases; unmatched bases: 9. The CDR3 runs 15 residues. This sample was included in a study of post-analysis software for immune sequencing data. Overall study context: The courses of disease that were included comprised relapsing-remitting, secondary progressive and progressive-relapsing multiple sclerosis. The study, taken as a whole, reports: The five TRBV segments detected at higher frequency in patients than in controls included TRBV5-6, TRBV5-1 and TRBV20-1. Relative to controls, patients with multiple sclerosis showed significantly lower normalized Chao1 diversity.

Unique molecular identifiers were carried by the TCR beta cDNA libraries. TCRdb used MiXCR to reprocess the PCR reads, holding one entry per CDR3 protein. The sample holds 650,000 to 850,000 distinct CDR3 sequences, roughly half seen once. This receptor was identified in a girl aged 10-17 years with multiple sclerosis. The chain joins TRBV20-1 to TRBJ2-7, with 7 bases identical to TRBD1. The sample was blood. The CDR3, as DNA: TGCAGTGCTAGAGTAGCGTCCTCAGGGGGCTACGAGCAGTACTTC. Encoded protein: CSARVASSGGYEQYF.